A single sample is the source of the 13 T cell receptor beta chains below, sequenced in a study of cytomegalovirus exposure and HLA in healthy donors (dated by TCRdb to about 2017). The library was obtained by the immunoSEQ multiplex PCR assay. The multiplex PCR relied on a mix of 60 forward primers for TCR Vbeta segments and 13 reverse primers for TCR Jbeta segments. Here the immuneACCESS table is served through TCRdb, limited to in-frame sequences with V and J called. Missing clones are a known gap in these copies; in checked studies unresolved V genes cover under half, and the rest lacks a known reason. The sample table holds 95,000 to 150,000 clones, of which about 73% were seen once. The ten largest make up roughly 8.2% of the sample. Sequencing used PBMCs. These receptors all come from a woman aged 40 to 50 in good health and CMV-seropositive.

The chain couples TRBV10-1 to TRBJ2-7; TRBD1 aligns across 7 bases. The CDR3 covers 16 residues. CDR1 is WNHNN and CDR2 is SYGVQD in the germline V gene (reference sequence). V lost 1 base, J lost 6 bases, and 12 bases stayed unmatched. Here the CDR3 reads CASSEYTGTEWVEQYF. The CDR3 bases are TGCGCCAGCAGTGAGTATACCGGGACAGAATGGGTCGAGCAGTACTTC.

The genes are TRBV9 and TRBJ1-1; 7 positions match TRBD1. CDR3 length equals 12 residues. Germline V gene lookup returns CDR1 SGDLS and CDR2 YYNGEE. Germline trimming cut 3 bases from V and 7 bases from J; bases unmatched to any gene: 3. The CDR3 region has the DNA TGTGCCAGCAGCGACCGGGACAGTGAAGCTTTCTTT. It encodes CASSDRDSEAFF.

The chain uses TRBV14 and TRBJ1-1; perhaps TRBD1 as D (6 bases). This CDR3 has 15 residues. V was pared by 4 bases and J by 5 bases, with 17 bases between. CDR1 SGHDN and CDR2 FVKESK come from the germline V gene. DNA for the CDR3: TGTGCCAGCAGCCCATTGGGGGGGGCGAGGACTGAAGCTTTCTTT. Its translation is CASSPLGGARTEAFF.

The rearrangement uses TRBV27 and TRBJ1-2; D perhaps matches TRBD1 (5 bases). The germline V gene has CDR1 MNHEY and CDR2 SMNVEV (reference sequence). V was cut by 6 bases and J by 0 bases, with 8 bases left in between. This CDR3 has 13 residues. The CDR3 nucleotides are TGTGCCAGCAGCCTAGGGGCTAACTATGGCTACACCTTC. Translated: CASSLGANYGYTF.

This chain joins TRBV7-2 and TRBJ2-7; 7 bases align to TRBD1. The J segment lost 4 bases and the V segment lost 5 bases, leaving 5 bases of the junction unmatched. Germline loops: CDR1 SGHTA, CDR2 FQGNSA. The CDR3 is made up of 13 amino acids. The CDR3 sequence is CASSKETGYEQYF. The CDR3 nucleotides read TGTGCCAGCAGCAAAGAGACAGGGTACGAGCAGTACTTC.

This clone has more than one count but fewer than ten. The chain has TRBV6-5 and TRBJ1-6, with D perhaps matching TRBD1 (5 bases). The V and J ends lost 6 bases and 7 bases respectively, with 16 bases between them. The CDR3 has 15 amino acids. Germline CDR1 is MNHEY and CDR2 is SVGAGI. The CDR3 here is CASRAGLMENSPLHF. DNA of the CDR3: TGTGCCAGCAGGGCGGGACTCATGGAAAATTCACCCCTCCACTTT.

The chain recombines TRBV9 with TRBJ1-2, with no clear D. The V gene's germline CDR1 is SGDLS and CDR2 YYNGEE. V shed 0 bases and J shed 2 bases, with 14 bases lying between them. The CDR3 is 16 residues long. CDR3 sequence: CASSVAQVGLNYGYTF. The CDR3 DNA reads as TGTGCCAGCAGCGTAGCTCAGGTAGGACTGAACTATGGCTACACCTTC.

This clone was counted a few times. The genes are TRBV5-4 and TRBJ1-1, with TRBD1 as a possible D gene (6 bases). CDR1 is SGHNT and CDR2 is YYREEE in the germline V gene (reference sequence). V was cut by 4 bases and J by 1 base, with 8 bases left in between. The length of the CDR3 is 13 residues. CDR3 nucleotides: TGTGCCAGCAGCAGGGGGTGGAACACTGAAGCTTTCTTT. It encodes CASSRGWNTEAFF.

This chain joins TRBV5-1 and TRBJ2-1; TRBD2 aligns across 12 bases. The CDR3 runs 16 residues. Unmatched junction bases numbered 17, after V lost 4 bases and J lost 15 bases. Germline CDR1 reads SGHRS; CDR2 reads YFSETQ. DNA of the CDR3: TGCGCCAGCAGCCGGTGGGCTAGCGGGGGGGGAGAAAAGTCGTTCTTC. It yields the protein CASSRWASGGGEKSFF.

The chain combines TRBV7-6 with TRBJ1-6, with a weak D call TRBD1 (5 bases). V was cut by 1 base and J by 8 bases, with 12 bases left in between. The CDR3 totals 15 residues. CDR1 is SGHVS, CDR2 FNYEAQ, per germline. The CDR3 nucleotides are TGTGCCAGCAGCTTAGGGCAGGGTTCAGATTCACCCCTCCACTTT. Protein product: CASSLGQGSDSPLHF.

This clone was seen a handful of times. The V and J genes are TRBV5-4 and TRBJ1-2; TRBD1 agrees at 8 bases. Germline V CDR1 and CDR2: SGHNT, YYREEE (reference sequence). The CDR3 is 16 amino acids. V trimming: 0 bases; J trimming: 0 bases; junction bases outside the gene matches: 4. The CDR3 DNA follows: TGTGCCAGCAGCTTGGGACAGGGGCGAGCTAACTATGGCTACACCTTC. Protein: CASSLGQGRANYGYTF.

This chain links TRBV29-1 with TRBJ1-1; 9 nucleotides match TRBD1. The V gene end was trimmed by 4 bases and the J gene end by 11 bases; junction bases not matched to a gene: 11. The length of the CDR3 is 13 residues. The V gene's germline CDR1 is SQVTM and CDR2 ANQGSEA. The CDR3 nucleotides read TGCAGCGTTGTCGTGGACAGGGGCTCCGGGGCTTTCTTT. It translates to CSVVVDRGSGAFF.

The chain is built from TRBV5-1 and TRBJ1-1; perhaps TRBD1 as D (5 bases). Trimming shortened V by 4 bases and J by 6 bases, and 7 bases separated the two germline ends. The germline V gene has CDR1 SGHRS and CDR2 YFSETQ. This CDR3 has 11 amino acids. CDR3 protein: CASSQGAEAFF. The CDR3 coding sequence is TGCGCCAGCAGCCAGGGTGCTGAAGCTTTCTTT.